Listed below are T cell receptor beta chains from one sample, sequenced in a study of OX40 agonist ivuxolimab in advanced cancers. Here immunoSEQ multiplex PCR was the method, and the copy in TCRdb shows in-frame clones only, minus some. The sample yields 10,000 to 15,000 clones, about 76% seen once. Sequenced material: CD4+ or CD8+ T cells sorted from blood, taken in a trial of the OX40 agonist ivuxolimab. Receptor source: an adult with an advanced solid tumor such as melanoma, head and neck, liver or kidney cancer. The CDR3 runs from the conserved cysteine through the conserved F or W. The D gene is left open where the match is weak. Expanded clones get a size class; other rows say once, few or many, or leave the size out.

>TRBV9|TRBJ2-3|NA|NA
CASTGYTDTQYF
TGTGCCAGCACCGGCTACACAGATACGCAGTATTTT
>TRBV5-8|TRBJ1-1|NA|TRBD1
CASSAPGQGRTEAFF
TGTGCCAGCAGCGCTCCGGGACAGGGAAGGACTGAAGCTTTCTTT
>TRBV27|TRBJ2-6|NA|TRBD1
CASSLGQGTGANVLTF
TGTGCCAGCAGCCTGGGACAGGGGACTGGGGCCAACGTCCTGACTTTC
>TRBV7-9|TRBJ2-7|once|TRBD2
CASSSSGRPHEQYF
TGTGCCAGCAGCTCTAGCGGCAGGCCCCACGAGCAGTACTTC
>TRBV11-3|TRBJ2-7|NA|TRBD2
CASSWGRAGGPSDEQYF
TGTGCCAGCAGCTGGGGTAGAGCGGGAGGGCCCTCTGACGAGCAGTACTTC
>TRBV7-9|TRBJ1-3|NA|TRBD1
CASSIGQGSGNTIYF
TGTGCCAGCAGCATTGGACAGGGGTCAGGAAACACCATATATTTT
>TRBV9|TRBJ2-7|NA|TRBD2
CASSHGTSGSREQYF
TGTGCCAGCAGTCATGGGACTAGCGGGAGTAGGGAGCAGTACTTC
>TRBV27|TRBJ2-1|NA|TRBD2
CASTFGLAGIYEQFF
TGTGCCAGCACCTTCGGACTAGCGGGAATCTATGAGCAGTTCTTC
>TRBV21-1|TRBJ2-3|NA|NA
CASWSDTQYF
TGTGCCAGCTGGAGTGATACGCAGTATTTT
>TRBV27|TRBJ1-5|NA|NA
CASSIGKGYSNQPQHF
TGTGCCAGCAGCATAGGGAAAGGATATAGCAATCAGCCCCAGCATTTT
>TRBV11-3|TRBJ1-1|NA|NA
CASSSGEAFF
TGTGCCAGCAGCTCCGGCGAAGCTTTCTTT
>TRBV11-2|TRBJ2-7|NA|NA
CASSLDSLEQYF
TGTGCCAGCAGCTTAGACTCCTTAGAGCAGTACTTC
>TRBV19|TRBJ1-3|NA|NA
CASSMTLDSGNTIYF
TGTGCCAGTAGTATGACACTGGACTCTGGAAACACCATATATTTT
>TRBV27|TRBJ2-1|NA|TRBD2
CASTPGLVANEQFF
TGTGCCAGCACCCCGGGACTAGTAGCAAATGAGCAGTTCTTC
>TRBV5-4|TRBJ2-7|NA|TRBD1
CASSPGTGEGYEQYF
TGCGCCAGCAGCCCAGGGACAGGGGAAGGCTACGAGCAGTACTTC
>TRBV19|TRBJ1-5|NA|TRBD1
CASSFQGQGLRQPQHF
TGTGCCAGTAGTTTCCAGGGACAGGGGTTGAGACAGCCCCAGCATTTT
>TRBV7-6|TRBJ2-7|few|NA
CASSSGPNYEQYF
TGTGCCAGCAGCTCTGGACCTAACTACGAGCAGTACTTC
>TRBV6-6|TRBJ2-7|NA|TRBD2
CASSYQGTSGPLGQYF
TGTGCCAGCAGTTACCAAGGGACTAGCGGACCCCTCGGGCAGTACTTC
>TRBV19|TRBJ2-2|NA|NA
CASSTRTSSTGELFF
TGTGCCAGTAGTACCCGGACTTCTTCCACCGGGGAGCTGTTTTTT
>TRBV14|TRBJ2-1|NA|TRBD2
CASSHAGAYNEQFF
TGTGCCAGCAGCCACGCGGGAGCCTACAATGAGCAGTTCTTC